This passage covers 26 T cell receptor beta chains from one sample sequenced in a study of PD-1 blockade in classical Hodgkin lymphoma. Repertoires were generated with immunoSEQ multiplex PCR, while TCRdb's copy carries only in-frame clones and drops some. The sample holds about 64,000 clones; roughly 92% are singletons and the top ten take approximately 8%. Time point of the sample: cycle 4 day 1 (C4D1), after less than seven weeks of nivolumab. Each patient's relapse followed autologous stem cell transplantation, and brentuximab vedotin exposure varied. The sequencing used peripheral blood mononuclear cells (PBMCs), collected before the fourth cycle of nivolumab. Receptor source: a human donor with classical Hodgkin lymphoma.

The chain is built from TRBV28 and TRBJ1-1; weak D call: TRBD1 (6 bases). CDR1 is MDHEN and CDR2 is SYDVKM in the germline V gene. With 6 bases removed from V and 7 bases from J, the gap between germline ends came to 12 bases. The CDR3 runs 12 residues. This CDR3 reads CASSTTGFEAFF. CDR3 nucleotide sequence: TGTGCCAGCAGCACGACAGGTTTTGAAGCTTTCTTT. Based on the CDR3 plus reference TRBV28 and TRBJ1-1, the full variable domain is DVKVTQSSRYLVKRTGEKVFLECVQDMDHENMFWYRQDPGLGLRLIYFSYDVKMKEKGDIPEGYSVSREKKERFSLILESASTNQTSMYLCASSTTGFEAFFGQGTRLTVV.

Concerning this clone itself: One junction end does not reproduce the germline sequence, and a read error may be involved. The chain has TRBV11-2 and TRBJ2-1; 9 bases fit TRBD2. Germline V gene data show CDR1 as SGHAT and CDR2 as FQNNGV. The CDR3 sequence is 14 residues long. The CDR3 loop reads CASSLAGAGDEQFF. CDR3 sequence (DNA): TGTGCCAGCAGTTTAGCGGGAGCTGGGGATGAGCAGTTCTTC.

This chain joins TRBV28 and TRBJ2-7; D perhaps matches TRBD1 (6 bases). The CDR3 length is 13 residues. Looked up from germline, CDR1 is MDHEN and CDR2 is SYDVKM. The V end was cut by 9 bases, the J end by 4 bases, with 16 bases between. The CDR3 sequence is CASAADRRYEQYF. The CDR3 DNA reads TGTGCCAGTGCCGCTGACAGGAGGTACGAGCAGTACTTC. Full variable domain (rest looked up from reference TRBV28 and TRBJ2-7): DVKVTQSSRYLVKRTGEKVFLECVQDMDHENMFWYRQDPGLGLRLIYFSYDVKMKEKGDIPEGYSVSREKKERFSLILESASTNQTSMYLCASAADRRYEQYFGPGTRLTVT.

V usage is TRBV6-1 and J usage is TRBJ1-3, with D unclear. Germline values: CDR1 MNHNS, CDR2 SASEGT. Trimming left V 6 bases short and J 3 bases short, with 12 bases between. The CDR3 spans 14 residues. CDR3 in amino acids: CASRGLSVGNTIYF. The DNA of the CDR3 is TGTGCCAGCAGGGGTTTGTCTGTTGGAAACACCATATATTTT.

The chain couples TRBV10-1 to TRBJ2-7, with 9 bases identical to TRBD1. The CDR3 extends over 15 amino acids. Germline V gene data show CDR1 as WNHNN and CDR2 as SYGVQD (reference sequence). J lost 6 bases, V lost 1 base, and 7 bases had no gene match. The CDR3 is CASSELDRGASEQYF. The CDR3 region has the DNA TGCGCCAGCAGTGAGTTGGACAGGGGAGCCTCCGAGCAGTACTTC.

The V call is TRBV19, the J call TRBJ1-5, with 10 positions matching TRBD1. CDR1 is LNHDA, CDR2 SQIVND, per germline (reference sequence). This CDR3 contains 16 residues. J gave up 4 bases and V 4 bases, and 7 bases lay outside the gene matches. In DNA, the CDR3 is TGTGCCAGTAGTAAACCGGGACAGGGGTTAAATCAGCCCCAGCATTTT. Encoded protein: CASSKPGQGLNQPQHF.

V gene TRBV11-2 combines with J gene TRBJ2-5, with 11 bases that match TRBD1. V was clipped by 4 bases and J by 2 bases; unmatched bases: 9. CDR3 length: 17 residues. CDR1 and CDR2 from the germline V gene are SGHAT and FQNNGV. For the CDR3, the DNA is TGTGCCAGCAGCTCCTTGGACCGGGACAGGGGGCAAGAGACCCAGTACTTC. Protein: CASSSLDRDRGQETQYF.

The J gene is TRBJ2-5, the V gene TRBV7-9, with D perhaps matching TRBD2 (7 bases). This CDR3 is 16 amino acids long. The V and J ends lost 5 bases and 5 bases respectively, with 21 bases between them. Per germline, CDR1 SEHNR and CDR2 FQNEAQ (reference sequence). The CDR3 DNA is TGTGCCAGCAGCCCCTGGGGGGGGACATCGCGGGAGACCCAGTACTTC. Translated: CASSPWGGTSRETQYF. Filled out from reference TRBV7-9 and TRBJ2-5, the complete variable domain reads DTGVSQNPRHKITKRGQNVTFRCDPISEHNRLYWYRQTLGQGPEFLTYFQNEAQLEKSRLLSDRFSAERPKGSFSTLEIQRTEQGDSAMYLCASSPWGGTSRETQYFGPGTRLLVL.

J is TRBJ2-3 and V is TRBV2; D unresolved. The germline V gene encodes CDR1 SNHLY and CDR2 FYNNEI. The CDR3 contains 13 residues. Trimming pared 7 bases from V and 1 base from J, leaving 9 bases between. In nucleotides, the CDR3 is TGTGCCAGCATCCTCGACGGCACAGATACGCAGTATTTT. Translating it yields CASILDGTDTQYF.

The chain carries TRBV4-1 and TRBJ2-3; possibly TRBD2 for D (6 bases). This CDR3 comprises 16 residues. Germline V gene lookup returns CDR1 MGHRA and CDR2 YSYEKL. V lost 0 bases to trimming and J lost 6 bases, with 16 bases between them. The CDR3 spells CASSQEVSGRGDTQYF. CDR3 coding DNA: TGCGCCAGCAGCCAAGAAGTTAGCGGACGGGGGGATACGCAGTATTTT.

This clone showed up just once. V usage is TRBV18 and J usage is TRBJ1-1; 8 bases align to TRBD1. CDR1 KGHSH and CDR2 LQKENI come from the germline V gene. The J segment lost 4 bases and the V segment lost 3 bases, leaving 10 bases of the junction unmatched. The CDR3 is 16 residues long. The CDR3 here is CASSPGVQGASTEAFF. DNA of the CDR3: TGTGCCAGCTCACCGGGCGTGCAGGGGGCGAGCACTGAAGCTTTCTTT.

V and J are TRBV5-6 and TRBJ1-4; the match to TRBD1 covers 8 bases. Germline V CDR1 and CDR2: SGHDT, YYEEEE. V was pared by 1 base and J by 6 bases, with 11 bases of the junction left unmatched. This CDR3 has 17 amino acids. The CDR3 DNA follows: TGTGCCAGCAGCTTGATTAGGGACGGGACAGGAGATGAAAAACTGTTTTTT. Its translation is CASSLIRDGTGDEKLFF.

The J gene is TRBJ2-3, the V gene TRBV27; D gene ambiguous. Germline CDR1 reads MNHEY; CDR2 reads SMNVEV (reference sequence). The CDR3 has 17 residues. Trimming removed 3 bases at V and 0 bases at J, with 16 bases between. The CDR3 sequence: CASSFYGFGRSTDTQYF. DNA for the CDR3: TGTGCCAGCAGTTTTTACGGGTTCGGCAGGAGCACAGATACGCAGTATTTT.

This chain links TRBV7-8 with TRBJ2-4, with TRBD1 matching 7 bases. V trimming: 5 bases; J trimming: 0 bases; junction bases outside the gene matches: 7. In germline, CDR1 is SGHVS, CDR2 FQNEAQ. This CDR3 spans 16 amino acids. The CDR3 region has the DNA TGTGCCAGCAGCCCACAGGGGCGAGGAGCCAAAAACATTCAGTACTTC. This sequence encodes CASSPQGRGAKNIQYF.

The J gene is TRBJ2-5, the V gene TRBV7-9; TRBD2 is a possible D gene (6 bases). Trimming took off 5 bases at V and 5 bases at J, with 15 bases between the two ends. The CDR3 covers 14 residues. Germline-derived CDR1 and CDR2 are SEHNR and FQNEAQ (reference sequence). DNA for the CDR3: TGTGCCAGCAGCCCACCGGGACTCGTCGAGACCCAGTACTTC. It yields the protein CASSPPGLVETQYF.

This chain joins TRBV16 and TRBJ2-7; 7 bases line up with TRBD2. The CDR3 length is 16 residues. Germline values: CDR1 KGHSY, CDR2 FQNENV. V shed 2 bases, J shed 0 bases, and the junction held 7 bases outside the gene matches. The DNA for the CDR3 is TGTGCCAGCAGCCAAAAGTCTCGCGGGAGCTCCTACGAGCAGTACTTC. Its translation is CASSQKSRGSSYEQYF.

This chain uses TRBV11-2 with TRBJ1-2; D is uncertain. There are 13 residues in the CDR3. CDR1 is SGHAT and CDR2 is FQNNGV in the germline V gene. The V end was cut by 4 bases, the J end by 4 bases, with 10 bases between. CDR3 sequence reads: CASSSGPLYGYTF. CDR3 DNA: TGTGCCAGCAGCTCTGGACCACTCTATGGCTACACCTTC.

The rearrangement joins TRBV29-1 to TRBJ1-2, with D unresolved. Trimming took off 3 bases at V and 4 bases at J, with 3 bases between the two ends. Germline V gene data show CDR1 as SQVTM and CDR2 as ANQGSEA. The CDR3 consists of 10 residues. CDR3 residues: CSVDPYGYTF. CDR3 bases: TGCAGCGTTGATCCCTATGGCTACACCTTC.

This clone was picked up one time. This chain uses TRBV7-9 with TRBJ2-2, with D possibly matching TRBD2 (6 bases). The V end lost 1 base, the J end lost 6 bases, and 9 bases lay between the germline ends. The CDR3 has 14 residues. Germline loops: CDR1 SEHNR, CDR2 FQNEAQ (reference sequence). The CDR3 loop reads CASSLVTGAGELFF. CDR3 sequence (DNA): TGTGCCAGCAGCTTAGTAACGGGAGCCGGGGAGCTGTTTTTT.

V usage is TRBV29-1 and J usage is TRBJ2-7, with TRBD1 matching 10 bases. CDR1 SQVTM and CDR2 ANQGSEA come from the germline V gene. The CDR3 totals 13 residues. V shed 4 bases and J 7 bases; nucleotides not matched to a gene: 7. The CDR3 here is CSVVRDRGGEQYF. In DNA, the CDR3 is TGCAGCGTTGTACGGGACAGGGGTGGGGAGCAGTACTTC.

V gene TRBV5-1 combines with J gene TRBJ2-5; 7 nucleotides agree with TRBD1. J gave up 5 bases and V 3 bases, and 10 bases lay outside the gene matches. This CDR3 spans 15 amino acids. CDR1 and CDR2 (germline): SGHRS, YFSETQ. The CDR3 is CASSSPGQILETQYF. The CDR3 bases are TGCGCCAGCAGCTCACCGGGACAGATATTGGAGACCCAGTACTTC.

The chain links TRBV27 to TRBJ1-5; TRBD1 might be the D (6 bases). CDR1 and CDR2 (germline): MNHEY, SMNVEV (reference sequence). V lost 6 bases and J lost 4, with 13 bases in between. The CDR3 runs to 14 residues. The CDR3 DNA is TGTGCCAGCAGGTCTACAGGGACGAATCAGCCCCAGCATTTT. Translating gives CASRSTGTNQPQHF.

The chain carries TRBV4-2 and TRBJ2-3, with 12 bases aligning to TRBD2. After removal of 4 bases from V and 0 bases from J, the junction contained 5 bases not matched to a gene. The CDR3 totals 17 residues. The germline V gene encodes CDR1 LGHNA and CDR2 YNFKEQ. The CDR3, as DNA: TGTGCCAGCAGCCTGACTAGCGGGGGTACTAGCACAGATACGCAGTATTTT. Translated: CASSLTSGGTSTDTQYF.

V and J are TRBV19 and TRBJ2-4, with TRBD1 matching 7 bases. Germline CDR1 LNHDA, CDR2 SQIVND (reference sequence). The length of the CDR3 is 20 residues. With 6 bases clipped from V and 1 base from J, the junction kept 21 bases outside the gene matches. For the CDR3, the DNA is TGTGCCAGTAGCAGAGTTTGGACAGGTTCGGCTATCCTGGCCAAAAACATTCAGTACTTC. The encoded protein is CASSRVWTGSAILAKNIQYF.

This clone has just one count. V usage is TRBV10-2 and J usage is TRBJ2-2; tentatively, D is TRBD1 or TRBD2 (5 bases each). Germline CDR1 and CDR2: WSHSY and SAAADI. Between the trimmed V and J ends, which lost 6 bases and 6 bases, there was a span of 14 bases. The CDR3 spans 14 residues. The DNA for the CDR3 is TGCGCCAGCAGCCGGGACCACCCCTCCGGGGAGCTGTTTTTT. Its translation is CASSRDHPSGELFF.

The DNA for the CDR3 is TGTGCCAGCAGCTTTCGGACAGGGAACACCTACGAGCAGTACTTC. Protein: CASSFRTGNTYEQYF. The chain has TRBV7-9 and TRBJ2-7; 8 bases match TRBD1. This CDR3 contains 15 residues. Looked up from germline, CDR1 is SEHNR and CDR2 is FQNEAQ (reference sequence). With V trimmed by 3 bases and J by 2 bases, 6 bases remained unmatched.